Below are 25 T cell receptor beta chains sequenced from a single sample in a study of graft-versus-host responses after intestinal transplantation. No cognate antigen is known for these TCRs. Generated by immunoSEQ multiplex PCR, the TCRdb table keeps only in-frame clones and is missing some. The sample holds more than 100,000 clones, roughly 95% seen once. Material: unstimulated CD8+ T cells sorted from spleen or lymph node cells, obtained before intestinal transplant. These receptors were obtained from a human donor who received an intestinal transplant.

The V and J genes are TRBV27 and TRBJ2-1; 7 bases line up with TRBD1. CDR1 is MNHEY, CDR2 SMNVEV, per germline (reference sequence). The J segment lost 4 bases and the V segment lost 2 bases, leaving 5 bases of the junction unmatched. The CDR3 extends over 15 amino acids. CDR3 sequence: CASSLGTETYNEQFF. The CDR3 region has the DNA TGTGCCAGCAGTTTAGGGACAGAGACTTACAATGAGCAGTTCTTC.

This clone was seen only once. This chain uses TRBV28 with TRBJ2-3, with D uncertain. Germline V CDR1 and CDR2: MDHEN, SYDVKM. V dropped 3 bases and J dropped 9 bases, with 19 bases sitting between them. The CDR3 totals 15 residues. CDR3 sequence reads: CASSFLTEHPLTQYF. In DNA form, the CDR3 reads TGTGCCAGCAGTTTTTTGACGGAGCATCCCTTAACGCAGTATTTT.

The chain carries TRBV27 and TRBJ2-3, with 7 bases fitting TRBD1. CDR1 is MNHEY, CDR2 SMNVEV, per germline (reference sequence). CDR3 length: 15 amino acids. J gave up 0 bases and V 3 bases, and 3 bases lay outside the gene matches. CDR3 nucleotides: TGTGCCAGCAGTTTTGTCAGGGGGAGCACAGATACGCAGTATTTT. This sequence encodes CASSFVRGSTDTQYF.

The CDR3 sequence: CASSPSTQTYEQYF. The CDR3 region has the DNA TGTGCCAGCAGCCCTTCCACACAAACCTACGAGCAGTACTTC. The chain employs TRBV9 and TRBJ2-7; D remains unclear. CDR3 length: 14 residues. Per the germline V gene, CDR1 is SGDLS and CDR2 is YYNGEE. The V gene lost 4 bases and the J gene lost 2 bases, with 13 bases spanning the gap.

This chain joins TRBV2 and TRBJ2-7, with 9 bases fitting TRBD1. The CDR3 has 13 residues. Per the germline V gene, CDR1 is SNHLY and CDR2 is FYNNEI. Trimming at V came to 5 bases and at J to 5 bases, leaving 4 bases not matched to a gene. In nucleotides, the CDR3 is TGTGCCAGCAGTTACCGGACAGGGGACGAGCAGTACTTC. As protein: CASSYRTGDEQYF.

This clone has only one observation. The chain has TRBV7-3 and TRBJ2-2, with D possibly being TRBD1 (6 bases). Germline CDR1 is SGHTA and CDR2 is FQGTGA. The CDR3 contains 14 residues. The V end lost 3 bases, the J end lost 1 base, and 6 bases lay between the germline ends. The CDR3 DNA is TGTGCCAGCAGCTTGACAGGGAACACCGGGGAGCTGTTTTTT. Translation gives CASSLTGNTGELFF.

V is TRBV6-5 and J is TRBJ1-5; D is ambiguous. CDR1 is MNHEY, CDR2 SVGAGI, per germline. V was clipped by 3 bases and J by 4 bases, with 10 bases between them. This CDR3 has 14 residues. This CDR3 reads CASSYSAENQPQHF. CDR3 bases: TGTGCCAGCAGTTATTCGGCGGAAAATCAGCCCCAGCATTTT.

This chain joins TRBV27 and TRBJ2-7; 12 bases are shared with TRBD1. Trimming at V came to 5 bases and at J to 3 bases, leaving 5 bases not matched to a gene. This CDR3 contains 15 residues. In germline, CDR1 is MNHEY, CDR2 SMNVEV (reference sequence). The CDR3: CASSVGQGALYEQYF. The DNA of the CDR3 is TGTGCCAGCAGTGTGGGACAGGGGGCCCTCTACGAGCAGTACTTC.

The rearrangement uses TRBV5-5 and TRBJ1-3, with D maybe TRBD1 (6 bases). Germline V gene data show CDR1 as SGHKS and CDR2 as YYEKEE (reference sequence). The CDR3 extends over 15 amino acids. Deletions cut 1 base from V and 0 bases from J, with 8 bases between. The CDR3: CASSLSTGSGNTIYF. The DNA of the CDR3 is TGTGCCAGCAGCTTGTCGACAGGCTCTGGAAACACCATATATTTT. The variable domain in full, completed from reference TRBV5-5 and TRBJ1-3, reads DAGVTQSPTHLIKTRGQQVTLRCSPISGHKSVSWYQQVLGQGPQFIFQYYEKEERGRGNFPDRFSARQFPNYSSELNVNALLLGDSALYLCASSLSTGSGNTIYFGEGSWLTVV.

The V gene is TRBV7-8, the J gene TRBJ1-3, with a tentative D call TRBD1 (5 bases). The ends were cut back, 0 bases at V and 3 bases at J, with 6 bases in the middle. Germline V gene lookup returns CDR1 SGHVS and CDR2 FQNEAQ. The CDR3 sequence is 14 residues long. This CDR3 is CASSLAGVGNTIYF. CDR3 bases: TGTGCCAGCAGCTTAGCAGGGGTTGGAAACACCATATATTTT.

The chain links TRBV6-5 to TRBJ2-1; D is possibly TRBD2 (6 bases). The CDR3 spans 13 residues. V lost 2 bases and J 5 bases, leaving 7 bases between the germline ends. Germline V gene data show CDR1 as MNHEY and CDR2 as SVGAGI. Written as DNA, the CDR3 is TGTGCCAGCAGTTACGGAGGGAACAATGAGCAGTTCTTC. It codes for CASSYGGNNEQFF.

This clone was seen once. The chain recombines TRBV28 with TRBJ1-4, with TRBD1 matching 8 bases. Germline V gene lookup returns CDR1 MDHEN and CDR2 SYDVKM. Trimming at V came to 7 bases and at J to 5 bases, leaving 6 bases not matched to a gene. The CDR3 loop spans 14 amino acids. The CDR3 bases are TGTGCCAGCACATTGGACAGGGAGAATGAAAAACTGTTTTTT. Protein sequence: CASTLDRENEKLFF.

The chain combines TRBV2 with TRBJ2-5; D remains unclear. The CDR3 sequence is 11 residues long. Germline V gene sequence: CDR1 SNHLY, CDR2 FYNNEI. V gave up 1 base and J gave up 5 bases, with 2 bases separating them. The CDR3 nucleotides are TGTGCCAGCAGTGAAGTGGAGACCCAGTACTTC. Encoded protein: CASSEVETQYF.

The CDR3 loop reads CASRGTGEGNQPQHF. As DNA, the CDR3 is TGTGCCAGCAGAGGGACAGGGGAGGGCAATCAGCCCCAGCATTTT. V is TRBV27 and J is TRBJ1-5; TRBD1 matches 10 bases. Per the germline V gene, CDR1 is MNHEY and CDR2 is SMNVEV (reference sequence). The J segment lost 2 bases and the V segment lost 6 bases, leaving 4 bases of the junction unmatched. This CDR3 contains 15 residues.

V is TRBV7-8 and J is TRBJ1-1, with D maybe TRBD1 (6 bases). Germline assignment: CDR1 SGHVS and CDR2 FQNEAQ. The CDR3 is 14 amino acids. V lost 4 bases and J 8 bases, leaving 17 bases between the germline ends. CDR3 region: CASSSEGGRGEAFF. The CDR3 nucleotides read TGTGCCAGCAGCTCAGAAGGGGGGCGCGGAGAAGCTTTCTTT.

This sequence joins TRBV6-1 and TRBJ2-2; D remains unclear. V lost 5 bases to trimming and J lost 0 bases, with 1 base between them. The CDR3 runs 12 residues. CDR1 and CDR2 from the germline V gene are MNHNS and SASEGT. The CDR3 DNA follows: TGTGCCAGCAGTTCGAACACCGGGGAGCTGTTTTTT. This encodes CASSSNTGELFF.

V is TRBV7-2 and J is TRBJ2-4; D is perhaps TRBD1 or TRBD2 (5 bases each). The CDR3 contains 15 residues. Germline V lookup: CDR1 SGHTA, CDR2 FQGNSA. Between the trimmed V and J ends, which lost 5 bases and 1 base, there was a span of 12 bases. CDR3 amino acids: CASSHAWGAKNIQYF. In nucleotides, the CDR3 is TGTGCCAGCAGCCATGCTTGGGGGGCCAAAAACATTCAGTACTTC.

The V call is TRBV6-4, the J call TRBJ1-1, with D maybe TRBD1 (6 bases). The germline V gene encodes CDR1 MRHNA and CDR2 SNTAGT. The CDR3 is 10 residues long. CDR3 in amino acids: CPRWGLCAFF. DNA for the CDR3: TGTCCTCGATGGGGGCTGTGTGCTTTCTTT.

CDR3 bases: TGTGCCAGCAGTTACTCACGCGAGAGCTCCTACAATGAGCAGTTCTTC. It translates to CASSYSRESSYNEQFF. This chain uses TRBV6-5 with TRBJ2-1, with D hard to call. The germline CDR1 and CDR2 sequences are MNHEY and SVGAGI. The ends were cut back, 0 bases at V and 0 bases at J, with 9 bases in the middle. This CDR3 has 16 residues.

V and J are TRBV12-5 and TRBJ2-1, with 7 bases lining up with TRBD1. The CDR3 sequence is 15 residues long. The germline CDR1 and CDR2 sequences are LGHNT and FRNRAP. Trimming at V came to 1 base and at J to 0 bases, leaving 0 bases not matched to a gene. The CDR3 nucleotides are TGTGCTAGTGGTTTGGACAGGGGCTCCTACAATGAGCAGTTCTTC. Amino acid sequence: CASGLDRGSYNEQFF.

The chain is built from TRBV11-2 and TRBJ1-1; D gene uncertain. Germline CDR1 is SGHAT and CDR2 is FQNNGV. V was shortened by 5 bases and J by 3 bases, with 10 bases between the two germline ends. This CDR3 spans 13 amino acids. The CDR3 loop is CASSPADHTEAFF. The CDR3 DNA is TGTGCCAGCAGCCCCGCAGACCACACTGAAGCTTTCTTT.

A single count supports this clone. The gene calls are TRBV6-5 and TRBJ1-5; TRBD1 is a possible D gene (5 bases). Trimming left V 2 bases short and J 6 bases short, with 14 bases between. Germline V CDR1 and CDR2: MNHEY, SVGAGI. The CDR3 has 15 amino acids. The CDR3 region has the DNA TGTGCCAGCAGTTACCATCCAGGGTTCGGTCAGCCCCAGCATTTT. It codes for CASSYHPGFGQPQHF.

The J gene is TRBJ1-5, the V gene TRBV6-5; weak D call: TRBD1 (6 bases). V lost 0 bases, J lost 3 bases, and 9 bases lay in between. In germline, CDR1 is MNHEY, CDR2 SVGAGI. The CDR3 runs to 15 residues. This CDR3 is CASSYSPGANQPQHF. As DNA, the CDR3 is TGTGCCAGCAGTTACTCTCCAGGGGCCAATCAGCCCCAGCATTTT.

The chain combines TRBV5-4 with TRBJ2-7; tentative D call: TRBD2 (5 bases). Germline lookup yields CDR1 SGHNT and CDR2 YYREEE (reference sequence). The ends were cut back, 0 bases at V and 5 bases at J, with 12 bases in the middle. This CDR3 is built from 14 residues. The CDR3 loop reads CASSLAVLADEQYF. In DNA form, the CDR3 reads TGTGCCAGCAGCTTGGCCGTTCTAGCTGACGAGCAGTACTTC.

This clone was picked up one time. This chain uses TRBV28 with TRBJ2-1, with 7 bases lining up with TRBD1. The V gene end was trimmed by 4 bases and the J gene end by 2 bases; junction bases not matched to a gene: 5. CDR3 length: 15 amino acids. Germline lookup yields CDR1 MDHEN and CDR2 SYDVKM. This chain's CDR3 is CASSSTGATYNEQFF. DNA for the CDR3: TGTGCCAGCAGTTCAACAGGGGCCACCTACAATGAGCAGTTCTTC.